This T cell receptor beta chain is drawn from a study of T-cell memory formation after mild COVID-19. From the 5' RACE reads, TCRdb called clonotypes with MiXCR, one entry per CDR3 protein. The sample carries roughly 280,000 distinct CDR3 sequences, over 7% recorded once. This sequence originates from a man in his late teens or twenties who had mild COVID-19 (a few samples of this study predate the infection). Cell type and time point are not known. Specimen: PBMCs or a T cell subset sorted from them (not recorded which).

CDR3 amino acids: CASSPPRREGTDTQYF. The CDR3, as DNA: TGTGCCAGCAGCCCACCACGGCGGGAGGGCACAGATACGCAGTATTTT. The chain carries TRBV7-2 and TRBJ2-3; 8 bases fit TRBD2. V dropped 5 bases and J dropped 1; count of bases not matched to a gene: 8. CDR1 is SGHTA, CDR2 FQGNSA, per germline. The CDR3 has 16 amino acids.